A single sample gave rise to the 32 T cell receptor beta chains below, sequenced in a study of cytomegalovirus exposure and HLA in healthy donors. In the PCR, 60 Vbeta and 13 Jbeta primers were used. TCRdb's table, derived via immunoSEQ multiplex PCR, lists solely in-frame clones and lacks some. The sample lists roughly 170,000 clones, more than 65% occurring once. Material for sequencing was PBMCs. The receptors stem from a man between 25 and 39 years old in good health and CMV-seronegative.

The rearrangement uses TRBV4-1 and TRBJ1-1; perhaps TRBD1 as D (6 bases). The CDR3 loop spans 19 amino acids. Per the germline V gene, CDR1 is MGHRA and CDR2 is YSYEKL. The V and J ends lost 2 bases and 1 base respectively, with 23 bases between them. The DNA for the CDR3 is TGCGCCAGCAGCCAAAAGACAGGTAAAAGGGCCGGTGGGAACACTGAAGCTTTCTTT. Its translation: CASSQKTGKRAGGNTEAFF.

This chain links TRBV28 with TRBJ1-5; D is unclear. V dropped 6 bases and J dropped 0 bases, with 6 bases sitting between them. This CDR3 has 13 amino acids. The germline CDR1 and CDR2 sequences are MDHEN and SYDVKM. CDR3 nucleotides: TGTGCCAGCAGCTTCCTTAGCAATCAGCCCCAGCATTTT. It is translated as CASSFLSNQPQHF.

The rearrangement joins TRBV4-3 to TRBJ2-5; D is uncertain. TRBJ2-7 matches the DNA end more closely, so the J call is doubtful. CDR1 and CDR2 from the germline V gene are LGHNA and YSLEER. The CDR3 runs to 14 residues. CDR3 in DNA: TGCGCCAGCAGCCAGGTGCAGGACTCCTACGAGCAGTACTTC. It yields the protein CASSQVQDSYEQYF.

V usage is TRBV5-6 and J usage is TRBJ1-4; TRBD1 agrees at 8 bases. The trim removed 3 bases at V and 2 bases at J, leaving 0 bases unmatched. The CDR3 sequence is 14 residues long. Germline CDR1 SGHDT, CDR2 YYEEEE. This chain's CDR3 is CASSWDRTNEKLFF. CDR3 nucleotide sequence: TGTGCCAGCAGCTGGGACAGGACTAATGAAAAACTGTTTTTT.

The rearrangement links TRBV6-5 to TRBJ1-1, with 7 bases lining up with TRBD1. CDR3 size: 16 residues. CDR1 is MNHEY and CDR2 is SVGAGI in the germline V gene. The V and J ends lost 2 bases and 5 bases, in that order; junction bases with no gene match: 11. CDR3 region: CASSYRGRGSGTEAFF. In DNA form, the CDR3 reads TGTGCCAGCAGTTACAGGGGGCGCGGGTCAGGTACTGAAGCTTTCTTT.

To note about this clone: This sample includes further DNA sequences coding for the same CDR3. CDR3 coding DNA: TGTGCCAGCAGCCCGGGACAGAGTTACACCTTC. Its protein product is CASSPGQSYTF. The rearrangement uses TRBV7-9 and TRBJ1-2; 7 bases are shared with TRBD1. From germline, CDR1 is SEHNR and CDR2 FQNEAQ (reference sequence). The CDR3 has 11 amino acids. J lost 11 bases, V lost 5 bases, and 5 bases had no gene match. Complete variable domain (other parts from reference TRBV7-9 and TRBJ1-2): DTGVSQNPRHKITKRGQNVTFRCDPISEHNRLYWYRQTLGQGPEFLTYFQNEAQLEKSRLLSDRFSAERPKGSFSTLEIQRTEQGDSAMYLCASSPGQSYTFGSGTRLTVV.

The chain joins TRBV7-9 to TRBJ1-6; 10 nucleotides match TRBD1. This CDR3 contains 15 residues. Germline V gives CDR1 SEHNR, CDR2 FQNEAQ (reference sequence). The trim removed 6 bases at V and 8 bases at J, leaving 7 bases unmatched. The CDR3 sequence: CASSRTGGLDSPLHF. The CDR3 DNA sequence: TGTGCCAGCAGTCGGACAGGGGGGCTTGATTCACCCCTCCACTTT. Full variable domain (remainder filled in from reference TRBV7-9 and TRBJ1-6): DTGVSQNPRHKITKRGQNVTFRCDPISEHNRLYWYRQTLGQGPEFLTYFQNEAQLEKSRLLSDRFSAERPKGSFSTLEIQRTEQGDSAMYLCASSRTGGLDSPLHFGNGTRLTVT.

The V and J genes are TRBV30 and TRBJ2-5; D is unresolved. V was shortened by 7 bases and J by 1 base, with 13 bases between the two germline ends. This CDR3 is built from 13 residues. CDR1 is GTSNPN, CDR2 SVGIG, per germline (reference sequence). The CDR3 DNA follows: TGTGCCTTTTCCCCCCCCCTCCAAGAGACCCAGTACTTC. Protein sequence: CAFSPPLQETQYF.

V and J are TRBV28 and TRBJ1-5, with TRBD1 as a possible D gene (6 bases). The CDR3 runs 16 residues. V was clipped by 6 bases and J by 6 bases, with 21 bases between them. CDR1 MDHEN and CDR2 SYDVKM come from the germline V gene. The chain's CDR3 is CASRPSGGAVGQPQHF. DNA of the CDR3: TGTGCCAGCAGGCCCAGCGGGGGGGCTGTGGGTCAGCCCCAGCATTTT.

This clone showed up just a few times. The V gene is TRBV7-3, the J gene TRBJ2-3, with 8 bases lining up with TRBD2. V was pared by 5 bases and J by 3 bases, with 4 bases of the junction left unmatched. Germline values: CDR1 SGHTA, CDR2 FQGTGA. CDR3 size: 14 residues. CDR3 nucleotides: TGTGCCAGCAGCCCCGGGAGGGAAACAGATACGCAGTATTTT. This gives the protein CASSPGRETDTQYF.

In this sample, this clone turned up once. The germline gene is not matched at one end of the junction; a read error may be the cause. The J gene is TRBJ2-6, the V gene TRBV7-9; D might be TRBD1 (6 bases). From germline, CDR1 is SEHNR and CDR2 FQNEAQ (reference sequence). The CDR3 is 19 amino acids. The CDR3 spells CSSSTTLRGISSGANVLTF. The CDR3, as DNA: TGTTCCAGCAGCACGACCCTCAGGGGAATATCCTCTGGGGCCAACGTCCTGACTTTC.

This clone has just a few counts. The chain carries TRBV7-2 and TRBJ2-7; a weak D match, TRBD2 (5 bases). The CDR3 length is 14 residues. CDR1 and CDR2 from the germline V gene are SGHTA and FQGNSA. Between the trimmed V and J ends, which lost 5 bases and 3 bases, there was a span of 14 bases. The chain's CDR3 is CASSPDPTSYEQYF. The CDR3 DNA sequence: TGTGCCAGCAGCCCAGATCCCACTAGCTACGAGCAGTACTTC.

The V gene is TRBV27, the J gene TRBJ1-1; D is possibly TRBD1 (5 bases). V lost 5 bases to trimming and J lost 1 base, with 14 bases between them. Germline V gene data show CDR1 as MNHEY and CDR2 as SMNVEV (reference sequence). The CDR3 spans 15 residues. The CDR3 region is CASSPLGEGNTEAFF. The CDR3 bases are TGTGCCAGCAGTCCTTTGGGGGAGGGGAACACTGAAGCTTTCTTT.

This chain links TRBV10-1 with TRBJ1-6, with 10 bases lining up with TRBD1. The CDR3 totals 14 residues. V trimming: 6 bases; J trimming: 7 bases; junction bases outside the gene matches: 3. Germline CDR1 is WNHNN and CDR2 is SYGVQD (reference sequence). The DNA for the CDR3 is TGCGCCAGCAGAAAGGGACAGGGGAATTCACCCCTCCACTTT. It encodes CASRKGQGNSPLHF.

This clone was seen a few times. The chain couples TRBV6-6 to TRBJ2-3; D may be TRBD2 (5 bases). The V and J ends lost 2 bases and 14 bases respectively, with 11 bases between them. The CDR3 has 11 residues. Germline CDR1 reads MNHNY; CDR2 reads SVGAGI (reference sequence). The DNA for the CDR3 is TGTGCCAGCAGTTACCGGGAAAGGCCGTATTTT. This codes for CASSYRERPYF.

The chain couples TRBV10-3 to TRBJ2-5; D is possibly TRBD2 (5 bases). Trimming removed 3 bases from V and 2 bases from J, with 13 bases in between. CDR1 and CDR2 (germline): ENHRY, SYGVKD. The CDR3 is made up of 15 amino acids. The CDR3 here is CAISEKGVTQETQYF. CDR3 in DNA: TGTGCCATCAGTGAAAAGGGAGTTACACAAGAGACCCAGTACTTC.

This clone was seen only once. The chain links TRBV12-5 to TRBJ2-3; 7 nucleotides agree with TRBD2. This CDR3 spans 19 amino acids. CDR1 LGHNT and CDR2 FRNRAP come from the germline V gene. J was trimmed by 1 base and V by 6 bases; bases with no gene match: 19. The CDR3 protein is CASGIWSLGLREGTDTQYF. The CDR3 nucleotides read TGTGCTAGTGGGATTTGGTCACTGGGACTAAGAGAAGGCACAGATACGCAGTATTTT.

This chain uses TRBV13 with TRBJ2-2; TRBD2 might be the D (6 bases). V dropped 10 bases and J dropped 2 bases, with 20 bases sitting between them. Germline values: CDR1 PRHDT, CDR2 FYEKMQ (reference sequence). The CDR3 has 16 residues. CDR3 sequence: CATRERASPNTGELFF. CDR3 in DNA: TGTGCCACCAGGGAGCGGGCTAGCCCAAACACCGGGGAGCTGTTTTTT.

The rearrangement joins TRBV7-9 to TRBJ2-1; 7 bases fit TRBD2. V lost 0 bases to trimming and J lost 8 bases; unmatched junction nucleotides: 4. This CDR3 has 14 amino acids. Germline V gene lookup returns CDR1 SEHNR and CDR2 FQNEAQ (reference sequence). The CDR3 region has the DNA TGTGCCAGCAGCTTAGCGGGGGGGTCTGATGAGCAGTTCTTC. This encodes CASSLAGGSDEQFF.

The chain employs TRBV19 and TRBJ2-7, with a possible D match to TRBD2 (7 bases). The CDR3 contains 14 residues. V shed 3 bases and J shed 3 bases, with 12 bases lying between them. Per the germline V gene, CDR1 is LNHDA and CDR2 is SQIVND (reference sequence). For the CDR3, the DNA is TGTGCCAGTAGTATCGCGGGGGCAGACTACGAGCAGTACTTC. Residues: CASSIAGADYEQYF.

The chain couples TRBV6-5 to TRBJ2-4; the D gene is possibly TRBD1 (5 bases). The CDR3 extends over 11 amino acids. The V gene lost 8 bases and the J gene lost 6 bases, with 8 bases spanning the gap. Germline values: CDR1 MNHEY, CDR2 SVGAGI. The CDR3 region has the DNA TGTGCCAGCGCCCAGGGAAACATTCAGTACTTC. It is translated as CASAQGNIQYF.

The J gene is TRBJ2-5, the V gene TRBV5-4; 7 bases line up with TRBD1. The CDR3 runs to 13 residues. J was trimmed by 3 bases and V by 5 bases; bases with no gene match: 4. Germline V gives CDR1 SGHNT, CDR2 YYREEE (reference sequence). In DNA form, the CDR3 reads TGTGCCAGCAGTTCCAGGGGGAAAGAGACCCAGTACTTC. Amino acid sequence: CASSSRGKETQYF.

This chain joins TRBV30 and TRBJ1-5; TRBD1 aligns across 11 bases. Trimming took 5 bases from V and 5 from J; bases not matched to a gene: 8. Germline V gene data show CDR1 as GTSNPN and CDR2 as SVGIG (reference sequence). The CDR3 runs to 15 residues. DNA of the CDR3: TGTGCCTGGGTTCCCGGGACAGGGGGACATCAGCCCCAGCATTTT. It is translated as CAWVPGTGGHQPQHF.

This sequence joins TRBV30 and TRBJ1-1; TRBD1 might be the D (5 bases). Germline V lookup: CDR1 GTSNPN, CDR2 SVGIG (reference sequence). The CDR3 runs 13 residues. The ends were cut back, 5 bases at V and 4 bases at J, with 14 bases in the middle. CDR3 loop: CAWVGLGFTEAFF. The CDR3 DNA reads TGTGCCTGGGTGGGGCTGGGGTTCACTGAAGCTTTCTTT.

The chain joins TRBV7-9 to TRBJ2-7; D remains unclear. The CDR3 contains 13 residues. The V gene's germline CDR1 is SEHNR and CDR2 FQNEAQ (reference sequence). V was clipped by 8 bases and J by 1 base, with 12 bases between them. The chain's CDR3 is CASGSAASYEQYF. In nucleotides, the CDR3 is TGTGCCAGCGGGTCCGCGGCTTCCTACGAGCAGTACTTC.

This chain uses TRBV29-1 with TRBJ1-3; no clear D gene. V gave up 0 bases and J gave up 7 bases, with 7 bases separating them. CDR3 length: 12 residues. The germline CDR1 and CDR2 sequences are SQVTM and ANQGSEA. The CDR3 DNA is TGCAGCGTTGAAGAGGTCGCGAACACCATATATTTT. As protein: CSVEEVANTIYF.

The chain links TRBV19 to TRBJ1-2; D may be TRBD1 (6 bases). V lost 8 bases and J lost 4, with 11 bases in between. Per germline, CDR1 LNHDA and CDR2 SQIVND (reference sequence). The CDR3 length is 12 residues. CDR3 in amino acids: CASEDSPYGYTF. In nucleotides, the CDR3 is TGTGCCAGTGAGGACAGCCCCTATGGCTACACCTTC.

This rearrangement joins TRBV27 to TRBJ2-3, with 10 bases fitting TRBD2. Germline CDR1 reads MNHEY; CDR2 reads SMNVEV (reference sequence). There are 15 residues in the CDR3. V was pared by 5 bases and J by 6 bases, with 8 bases of the junction left unmatched. This CDR3 reads CASSPSGGAYDTQYF. CDR3 nucleotides: TGTGCCAGCAGTCCCAGCGGGGGGGCCTATGATACGCAGTATTTT.

The chain uses TRBV5-1 and TRBJ1-1; TRBD1 is a possible D gene (5 bases). This CDR3 is built from 15 residues. V shed 0 bases and J shed 2 bases, with 11 bases lying between them. Germline assignment: CDR1 SGHRS and CDR2 YFSETQ. CDR3 amino acids: CASSLVGEPNTEAFF. The CDR3 DNA reads TGCGCCAGCAGCTTGGTAGGGGAACCCAACACTGAAGCTTTCTTT. The variable domain in full, completed from reference TRBV5-1 and TRBJ1-1, reads KAGVTQTPRYLIKTRGQQVTLSCSPISGHRSVSWYQQTPGQGLQFLFEYFSETQRNKGNFPGRFSGRQFSNSRSEMNVSTLELGDSALYLCASSLVGEPNTEAFFGQGTRLTVV.

CDR3 nucleotides: TGTGCCAGCAGCCCGGGGACAGCCCGCGAGACCCAGTACTTC. Translating it yields CASSPGTARETQYF. The V gene is TRBV7-9, the J gene TRBJ2-5; the match to TRBD1 covers 7 bases. This CDR3 spans 14 amino acids. CDR1 SEHNR and CDR2 FQNEAQ come from the germline V gene (reference sequence). Trimming at V came to 5 bases and at J to 5 bases, leaving 8 bases not matched to a gene.

The table lists this clone with a few counts. The CDR3 protein is CASSSYRGLGYGYTF. For the CDR3, the DNA is TGTGCCAGCAGTTCCTACAGGGGGCTGGGCTATGGCTACACCTTC. V and J are TRBV6-5 and TRBJ1-2, with 9 bases identical to TRBD1. The CDR3 loop spans 15 amino acids. CDR1 and CDR2 (germline): MNHEY, SVGAGI. Trimming at V came to 4 bases and at J to 4 bases, leaving 7 bases not matched to a gene.

The rearrangement joins TRBV7-8 to TRBJ1-4; the D gene is possibly TRBD1 (5 bases). V lost 5 bases and J 14 bases, leaving 15 bases between the germline ends. This CDR3 contains 12 residues. Germline CDR1 reads SGHVS; CDR2 reads FQNEAQ. CDR3 amino acids: CASSLGGNLLFF. The DNA for the CDR3 is TGTGCCAGCAGCCTTGGGGGGAATCTCCTGTTTTTT.